This TCR beta chain comes out of a study of spatial heterogeneity in lung cancer. Trimming took 6 bases from V and 0 from J, leaving 1 base between them. This CDR3 spans 10 amino acids. CDR1 DFQATT and CDR2 SNEGSKA come from the germline V gene (reference sequence). TCRdb re-called the 5' RACE reads through MiXCR, storing one row per CDR3 protein. The sample shows fewer than 45,000 distinct CDR3 sequences, 6% to 7% of them seen only once. The time point: sample taken at primary tumor resection. Unsorted samples of tumor, nontumor lung or frozen PBMC had their whole RNA sequenced. Untreated early-stage non-small cell lung cancer patients, over 55 in total, were the donors. This clonotype was seen at least ten times.

The source material was PBMCs, sampled at surgery. This sequence originates from a female donor with early-stage non-small cell lung cancer. The V gene is TRBV20-1, the J gene TRBJ2-3; D is ambiguous. The CDR3 bases are TGCAGTGCAAGCACAGATACGCAGTATTTT. Its protein is CSASTDTQYF.